Listed below are T cell receptor beta chains from one sample, sequenced in a study of T cells expressing NK-cell markers. Following a re-call of the 5' RACE reads, TCRdb has one entry per CDR3 protein and lacks DNA. The ten most abundant clones cover approximately 1.4% of a sample with roughly 450,000 distinct CDR3 sequences. Sequenced sample: blood T cells: a sorted CD56 or NKG2C T cell subset, CD4+ or CD8+ T cells, or bulk PBMC T cells (not recorded which). The receptors were gathered from a woman between 45 and 65 years old in good health. Each CDR3 is given with its conserved first and last residue. Fields, in order: V gene, J gene, CDR3 protein.

V gene: TRBV18; J gene: TRBJ2-3; CDR3 protein: CASSPWTSGIADTQYF
V gene: TRBV28; J gene: TRBJ2-3; CDR3 protein: CASRGGGLGWADTQYF
V gene: TRBV12-3/TRBV12-4; J gene: TRBJ1-1; CDR3 protein: CASSLVFGNANTEAFF
V gene: TRBV20-1; J gene: TRBJ2-1; CDR3 protein: CSAQTAYHEQFF
V gene: TRBV10-2; J gene: TRBJ2-7; CDR3 protein: CASALAGYEQYF
V gene: TRBV7-2; J gene: TRBJ2-1; CDR3 protein: CASSRQRSYNEQFF
V gene: TRBV20-1; J gene: TRBJ2-1; CDR3 protein: CSARGPPGLAGEQFF
V gene: TRBV6-1; J gene: TRBJ2-1; CDR3 protein: CASSRRLAGGNNEQFF
V gene: TRBV29-1; J gene: TRBJ1-4; CDR3 protein: CSAVDVGEKLFF
V gene: TRBV4-1; J gene: TRBJ1-3; CDR3 protein: CASSHPPGSGNTIYF
V gene: TRBV12-3/TRBV12-4; J gene: TRBJ1-1; CDR3 protein: CASRWTGGVAEAFF
V gene: TRBV20-1; J gene: TRBJ2-7; CDR3 protein: CSAMVNPPHEQYF
V gene: TRBV10-3; J gene: TRBJ2-7; CDR3 protein: CAISGRRTSGSPEQYF
V gene: TRBV20-1; J gene: TRBJ2-3; CDR3 protein: CSAAGLAGGTMVTQYF
V gene: TRBV7-8; J gene: TRBJ1-2; CDR3 protein: CASSPSRTGGDYGYTF
V gene: TRBV12-3/TRBV12-4; J gene: TRBJ2-1; CDR3 protein: CASGSMSNEQFF
V gene: TRBV6-8; J gene: TRBJ1-5; CDR3 protein: CASNFCSNQPQHF
V gene: TRBV29-1; J gene: TRBJ2-3; CDR3 protein: CSARLAGGSDTQYF
V gene: TRBV29-1; J gene: TRBJ2-5; CDR3 protein: CSVDWGAASPLYF
V gene: TRBV5-1; J gene: TRBJ2-3; CDR3 protein: CASSLKGVQGGTDTQYF
V gene: TRBV6-5; J gene: TRBJ1-5; CDR3 protein: CASSPAGGTGQPQHF
V gene: TRBV2; J gene: TRBJ1-5; CDR3 protein: CASSADGGTSSNQPQHF
V gene: TRBV21-1; J gene: TRBJ1-3; CDR3 protein: CASKRQYGNTIYF
V gene: TRBV4-1; J gene: TRBJ2-5; CDR3 protein: CASSLGLLREGLGETQYF
V gene: TRBV11-1; J gene: TRBJ2-1; CDR3 protein: CASAPASGYNEQFF
V gene: TRBV5-8; J gene: TRBJ2-5; CDR3 protein: CASVQLVSQETQYF
V gene: TRBV15; J gene: TRBJ2-1; CDR3 protein: CATSRDYPDSLRDNEQFF
V gene: TRBV3-1; J gene: TRBJ1-2; CDR3 protein: CASSQGKGVYGYTF
V gene: TRBV5-8; J gene: TRBJ2-6; CDR3 protein: CASSFRGLSSPLSGANVLTF
V gene: TRBV20-1; J gene: TRBJ2-3; CDR3 protein: CSATNPLSGSGDTQYF
V gene: TRBV12-3/TRBV12-4; J gene: TRBJ2-3; CDR3 protein: CASSYRDSYTDTQYF
V gene: TRBV5-1; J gene: TRBJ1-3; CDR3 protein: CASSLAGLGNTIYF
V gene: TRBV7-2; J gene: TRBJ2-3; CDR3 protein: CASSRDFRTDTQYF
V gene: TRBV5-1; J gene: TRBJ2-3; CDR3 protein: CASSLWTGDTQYF
V gene: TRBV11-2; J gene: TRBJ2-1; CDR3 protein: CASGELRDRGRGQFF
V gene: TRBV7-2; J gene: TRBJ1-4; CDR3 protein: CASSLYGEKLFF
V gene: TRBV5-1; J gene: TRBJ2-5; CDR3 protein: CASSLDGTPRETQYF
V gene: TRBV6-1; J gene: TRBJ2-6; CDR3 protein: CASSALTGTGANVLTF
V gene: TRBV15; J gene: TRBJ2-7; CDR3 protein: CATSRVGNEQYF
V gene: TRBV2; J gene: TRBJ2-5; CDR3 protein: CASSEAGSGAETQYF
V gene: TRBV2; J gene: TRBJ2-2; CDR3 protein: CASRWRVNTGELFF
V gene: TRBV9; J gene: TRBJ2-6; CDR3 protein: CARPGQLSGANVLTF
V gene: TRBV3-1; J gene: TRBJ1-2; CDR3 protein: CASSAPQGYGYTF
V gene: TRBV2; J gene: TRBJ2-3; CDR3 protein: CATDDRRRGSGRFITSTDTQYF
V gene: TRBV3-1; J gene: TRBJ2-1; CDR3 protein: CASSQRTSKQFF